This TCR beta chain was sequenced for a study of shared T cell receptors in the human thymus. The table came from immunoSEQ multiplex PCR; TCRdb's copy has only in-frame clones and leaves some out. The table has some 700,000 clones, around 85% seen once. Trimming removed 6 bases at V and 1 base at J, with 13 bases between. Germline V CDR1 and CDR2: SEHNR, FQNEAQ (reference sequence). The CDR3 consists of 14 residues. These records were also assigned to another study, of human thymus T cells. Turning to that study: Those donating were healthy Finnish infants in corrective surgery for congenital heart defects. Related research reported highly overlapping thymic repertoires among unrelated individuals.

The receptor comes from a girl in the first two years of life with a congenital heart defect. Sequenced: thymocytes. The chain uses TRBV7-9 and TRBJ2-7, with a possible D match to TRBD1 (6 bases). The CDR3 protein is CASRSAGVSYEQYF. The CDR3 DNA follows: TGTGCCAGCAGAAGCGCAGGGGTGTCCTACGAGCAGTACTTC. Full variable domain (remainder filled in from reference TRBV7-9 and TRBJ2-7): DTGVSQNPRHKITKRGQNVTFRCDPISEHNRLYWYRQTLGQGPEFLTYFQNEAQLEKSRLLSDRFSAERPKGSFSTLEIQRTEQGDSAMYLCASRSAGVSYEQYFGPGTRLTVT.